This TCR beta chain was obtained from a study of T cell changes during pregnancy in multiple sclerosis. This table comes from immunoSEQ multiplex PCR, and its TCRdb copy is limited to in-frame clones, with some not included. The table shows about 39,000 clones, with over 75% occurring only once. The ends were cut back, 4 bases at V and 7 bases at J, with 7 bases in the middle. The length of the CDR3 is 11 residues. The V gene's germline CDR1 is SGHTA and CDR2 FQGNSA. The TCR sequence derives from a female donor in good health, enrolled as a control in a pregnancy study. The V and J genes are TRBV7-2 and TRBJ1-1; the D is unclear. The sequencing here drew on CD4+ T cells from peripheral blood mononuclear cells, taken in the first trimester of pregnancy. The DNA of the CDR3 is TGTGCCAGCAGCTCTCGGGGTGAAGCTTTCTTT. It yields the protein CASSSRGEAFF.